This is a list of T cell receptor beta chains from one sample in a study of T cell changes during pregnancy in multiple sclerosis. Clones were sequenced by immunoSEQ multiplex PCR, and TCRdb holds only the in-frame ones, with some missing. The sample contains some 80,000 clones, around 89% of which appear only once. The source material was peripheral blood, sampled in the first trimester of pregnancy. The receptor set was obtained from a female donor in good health, enrolled as a control in a pregnancy study. CDR3s include the opening cysteine and the closing phenylalanine or tryptophan. Fields, in order: V gene, J gene, clone size, D gene, CDR3 protein, CDR3 DNA. A D gene is named only where the DNA matches it firmly. Clone sizes are given selectively: once, few, many, or a class where the clone is expanded.

v_call: TRBV5-6
j_call: TRBJ1-2
clone_size: .
d_call: TRBD1
cdr3_aa: CASSLIGTGKDGYTF
cdr3_nt: TGTGCCAGCAGCTTAATTGGGACAGGGAAGGATGGCTACACCTTC

v_call: TRBV6-1
j_call: TRBJ2-7
clone_size: medium-sized
d_call: .
cdr3_aa: CASSPTGNYEQYF
cdr3_nt: TGTGCCAGCAGTCCCACAGGGAACTACGAGCAGTACTTC

v_call: TRBV7-2
j_call: TRBJ1-5
clone_size: .
d_call: .
cdr3_aa: CASSFQGSSNQPQHF
cdr3_nt: TGTGCCAGCAGCTTCCAGGGGAGTAGCAATCAGCCCCAGCATTTT

v_call: TRBV5-1
j_call: TRBJ2-2
clone_size: .
d_call: .
cdr3_aa: CASSLGGNTGELFF
cdr3_nt: TGCGCCAGCAGCTTGGGCGGGAACACCGGGGAGCTGTTTTTT

v_call: TRBV30
j_call: TRBJ1-6
clone_size: .
d_call: TRBD1
cdr3_aa: CAWRDRVDSPLHF
cdr3_nt: TGTGCCTGGAGAGACAGGGTTGATTCACCCCTCCACTTT

v_call: TRBV7-9
j_call: TRBJ1-2
clone_size: .
d_call: .
cdr3_aa: CASSRGRGGYTF
cdr3_nt: TGTGCCAGCAGCCGAGGGAGGGGTGGCTACACCTTC

v_call: TRBV6-5
j_call: TRBJ2-7
clone_size: .
d_call: .
cdr3_aa: CASSSKPEGSYEQYF
cdr3_nt: TGTGCCAGCAGTTCAAAACCGGAGGGCTCCTACGAGCAGTACTTC

v_call: TRBV27
j_call: TRBJ1-1
clone_size: .
d_call: .
cdr3_aa: CASSFVRGTEAFF
cdr3_nt: TGTGCCAGCAGTTTCGTACGGGGGACTGAAGCTTTCTTT

v_call: TRBV10-2
j_call: TRBJ2-1
clone_size: .
d_call: TRBD2
cdr3_aa: CASSDGTSGGGVGNEQFF
cdr3_nt: TGCGCCAGCAGTGACGGGACTAGCGGGGGTGGGGTCGGCAATGAGCAGTTCTTC

v_call: TRBV18
j_call: TRBJ1-6
clone_size: once
d_call: TRBD1
cdr3_aa: CASSPDSTGQGGSRPLHF
cdr3_nt: TGTGCCAGCTCACCAGATTCGACTGGACAGGGTGGCTCCCGACCCCTCCACTTT

v_call: TRBV6-4
j_call: TRBJ2-1
clone_size: .
d_call: .
cdr3_aa: CASSDSAGDSYNEQFF
cdr3_nt: TGTGCCAGCAGTGACTCGGCCGGGGACTCCTACAATGAGCAGTTCTTC

v_call: TRBV15
j_call: TRBJ2-2
clone_size: .
d_call: .
cdr3_aa: CAIKVQPGYTGELFF
cdr3_nt: TGTGCCATCAAAGTCCAGCCGGGGTACACCGGGGAGCTGTTTTTT

v_call: TRBV2
j_call: TRBJ2-6
clone_size: .
d_call: .
cdr3_aa: CASRADSGANVLTF
cdr3_nt: TGTGCCAGCAGGGCAGACTCTGGGGCCAACGTCCTGACTTTC

v_call: TRBV13
j_call: TRBJ2-2
clone_size: .
d_call: .
cdr3_aa: CASSSIPGRSTGELFF
cdr3_nt: TGTGCCAGCAGCTCAATCCCCGGTAGAAGCACCGGGGAGCTGTTTTTT

v_call: TRBV18
j_call: TRBJ2-7
clone_size: once
d_call: .
cdr3_aa: CASSLQSSYEQYF
cdr3_nt: TGTGCCAGCTCACTACAGTCCTCCTACGAGCAGTACTTC

v_call: TRBV18
j_call: TRBJ2-7
clone_size: .
d_call: TRBD2
cdr3_aa: CASSPIGLAGGQGEQYF
cdr3_nt: TGTGCCAGCTCACCGATCGGACTAGCGGGAGGACAGGGCGAGCAGTACTTC

v_call: TRBV7-9
j_call: TRBJ2-2
clone_size: .
d_call: TRBD2
cdr3_aa: CASRAGVTGELFF
cdr3_nt: TGTGCCAGCAGGGCGGGGGTAACCGGGGAGCTGTTTTTT

v_call: TRBV30
j_call: TRBJ2-4
clone_size: .
d_call: .
cdr3_aa: CAFAGINIQYF
cdr3_nt: TGTGCCTTCGCGGGGATAAACATTCAGTACTTC

v_call: TRBV27
j_call: TRBJ1-2
clone_size: .
d_call: .
cdr3_aa: CASSLSSRGAYGYTF
cdr3_nt: TGTGCCAGCAGTTTATCGTCGCGGGGCGCCTATGGCTACACCTTC

v_call: TRBV11-2
j_call: TRBJ2-3
clone_size: .
d_call: .
cdr3_aa: CASSRWLDTQYF
cdr3_nt: TGTGCCAGCAGCCGGTGGTTAGATACGCAGTATTTT

v_call: TRBV12-2
j_call: TRBJ1-3
clone_size: .
d_call: .
cdr3_aa: CASRSEGGGLLIYF
cdr3_nt: TGTGCAAGTCGCTCAGAAGGGGGGGGACTGCTAATATATTTT

v_call: TRBV28
j_call: TRBJ1-2
clone_size: .
d_call: .
cdr3_aa: CASTLGGAPNYGYTF
cdr3_nt: TGTGCCAGCACCCTGGGCGGGGCACCGAACTATGGCTACACCTTC

v_call: TRBV7-9
j_call: TRBJ2-1
clone_size: .
d_call: .
cdr3_aa: CASSRELAHNEQFF
cdr3_nt: TGTGCCAGCAGCCGGGAACTAGCTCATAATGAGCAGTTCTTC

v_call: TRBV4-3
j_call: TRBJ2-1
clone_size: .
d_call: TRBD2
cdr3_aa: CASSQAVTSGRFQQFF
cdr3_nt: TGCGCCAGCAGCCAAGCTGTGACTAGCGGGCGCTTCCAGCAGTTCTTC

v_call: TRBV7-9
j_call: TRBJ1-1
clone_size: .
d_call: TRBD1
cdr3_aa: CASSPGQGAADTEAFF
cdr3_nt: TGTGCCAGCAGCCCGGGACAGGGGGCGGCGGACACTGAAGCTTTCTTT

v_call: TRBV6-6
j_call: TRBJ2-7
clone_size: medium-sized
d_call: TRBD2
cdr3_aa: CASSYGLADSYEQYF
cdr3_nt: TGTGCCAGCAGTTACGGCCTAGCGGACTCCTACGAGCAGTACTTC

v_call: TRBV7-2
j_call: TRBJ2-3
clone_size: .
d_call: TRBD2
cdr3_aa: CASSDPSGYTDTQYF
cdr3_nt: TGTGCCAGCAGCGACCCTAGCGGATACACAGATACGCAGTATTTT

v_call: TRBV19
j_call: TRBJ1-6
clone_size: once
d_call: .
cdr3_aa: CASSPTGNRNSPLHF
cdr3_nt: TGTGCCAGTAGTCCCACAGGGAACCGGAATTCACCCCTCCACTTT

v_call: TRBV28
j_call: TRBJ2-5
clone_size: .
d_call: .
cdr3_aa: CASSLLAARETQYF
cdr3_nt: TGTGCCAGCAGCTTACTAGCAGCCAGGGAGACCCAGTACTTC